Described below is a single T cell receptor beta chain sequence and its context. Its antigen target is currently unknown. Per-nucleotide qualities are absent, and no much larger clonotype sits a single base away. This sample was included in a study of cytomegalovirus exposure and HLA in healthy donors (dated by TCRdb to about 2017). Some background on the complete study: A later analysis indicated that the 90 to 150 validation repertoires were generated on the platform also employed for the 666 repertoires of the first cohort. The aim of the study was to test whether cataloging public T cell receptors could identify signatures of past pathogen exposure. Besides the first cohort of 666 subjects, a separate validation cohort made up of 95 to 150 different subjects was used. The study combined high-throughput TCR immunosequencing, statistical association of individual TCRs with disease status, and machine learning to predict cytomegalovirus infection status.

The CDR1 and CDR2 encoded by the germline V gene (reference sequence) are SEHNR and FQNEAQ. There are 11 amino acids in the CDR3, from cysteine to phenylalanine inclusive. Only the CDR3 DNA is retained, 33 bases long and in frame from the first base. A distance of 7 bases separates the germline ends of V and J, which lose 5 bases and 5 bases respectively. The donors belonged to the validation cohort of 90 to 150 subjects, which was separate from the approximately 700-subject first cohort. Paper-wide results and their limitations: A later analysis had no HLA typing for the validation cohort, so co-occurrence there was scored across all 120 or so repertoires. In the study, 150 to 200 TCR beta chains were listed as associated with cytomegalovirus. It was suggested by the authors that the approach could potentially be generalized to other disease states and immunological phenotypes. Most TCR sequences were seen in very few donors, while some public TCRs were found in many individuals. The classifier was reported to diagnose cytomegalovirus status with high specificity and sensitivity in both the original cohort and the validation cohort. A later analysis found that TCRs clustered in the first cohort also tended to co-occur in the 130 or so validation repertoires, with more than 90% of cluster scores above 0. In vitro tests confirmed that a few of the cytomegalovirus-associated TCR beta chains recognize cytomegalovirus antigens.

The library relied on the immunoSEQ multiplex PCR assay. The authors' analysis ran thus. A statistical classification framework was developed to diagnose cytomegalovirus status using the catalog of TCR beta chain sequences. Not all clones reach the TCRdb copy of this immuneACCESS table, which keeps in-frame sequences only. Checked studies attribute under half of the gap to unresolved V genes and leave the rest unexplained. The D gene and trimming were derived from the DNA, and the V and J assignments and clone size from that table. The sample table holds 140,000 or so clones, of which 89% were seen once. Of the sample, about 10% falls within the top ten clones.

Recombination joined TRBV7-9 with TRBJ2-7; the D gene cannot be resolved reliably. The sequence was obtained from a young woman in good health and CMV-seropositive. Sequencing used PBMCs. CDR3 loop: CASSLGDEQYF. The nucleotides are TGTGCCAGCAGCCTCGGTGACGAGCAGTACTTC.